The following is a T cell receptor (beta chain) sequence with its context. With 4 bases clipped from V and 4 bases from J, the junction kept 5 bases outside the gene matches. Germline CDR1 and CDR2: MNHEY and SMNVEV (reference sequence). This CDR3 is built from 15 residues. Only in-frame clones appear in the TCRdb table, and some are missing; sequencing was by immunoSEQ multiplex PCR. The sample lists 200,000 to 250,000 clones, about nine tenths seen once, with 2.6% in the top ten. This entry belongs to a study of blood T cell repertoires in COVID-19. The genes are TRBV27 and TRBJ2-5, with TRBD2 matching over 11 bases. The clonotype was recovered from a woman aged 30 to 39 who had recovered from COVID-19. Sequenced sample: PBMCs or T cells enriched from blood (not recorded which). The CDR3 region has the DNA TGTGCCAGCAGTTCGCGACTAGCGGGGAGAGAGACCCAGTACTTC. Protein product: CASSSRLAGRETQYF.